Listed below are T cell receptor beta chains from one sample, sequenced in a study of T cell responses to AZD1222 COVID-19 vaccine. Profiling relied on immunoSEQ multiplex PCR, and the TCRdb table lists in-frame clones only, not all of them. This sample carries some 69,000 clones, 80% of them seen once, and the ten largest clones take more than 12%. This sample comprised peripheral blood, obtained 28 days after the second AZD1222 dose. All receptors come from an adult who received the AZD1222 COVID-19 vaccine. The CDR3 runs from the conserved cysteine through the conserved F or W. Each record gives: clone size, J gene, V gene, CDR3 protein. Rows may omit the clone size; those that give it use once, few, many or a size class.

size: .
J: TRBJ1-5
V: TRBV6-5
CDR3: CASRGHNQPQHF

size: many
J: TRBJ2-2
V: TRBV7-2
CDR3: CASSLGDRNTGELFF

size: .
J: TRBJ1-2
V: TRBV19
CDR3: CASSTTGEGGYTF

size: .
J: TRBJ2-7
V: TRBV19
CDR3: CASSMSHGLNSYEQYF

size: .
J: TRBJ1-2
V: TRBV5-1
CDR3: CASSLGSAGPNYGYTF

size: .
J: TRBJ2-1
V: TRBV30
CDR3: CAWSVSGSEQFF

size: few
J: TRBJ1-2
V: TRBV6-5
CDR3: CASSYSLQGGYGYTF

size: .
J: TRBJ2-7
V: TRBV28
CDR3: CASRTGTLGQYF

size: .
J: TRBJ2-2
V: TRBV5-1
CDR3: CASSLAGTVNTGELFF

size: .
J: TRBJ2-5
V: TRBV5-1
CDR3: CASSSGFQETQYF

size: few
J: TRBJ2-1
V: TRBV2
CDR3: CASSRTRTGGSYNEQFF

size: .
J: TRBJ1-1
V: TRBV28
CDR3: CASSHSGTANTEAFF

size: .
J: TRBJ2-3
V: TRBV18
CDR3: CASSPVRESDTQYF

size: .
J: TRBJ1-2
V: TRBV6-1
CDR3: CASSEAGHAYGYTF

size: .
J: TRBJ1-1
V: TRBV19
CDR3: CASTQGLNTEAFF

size: .
J: TRBJ2-7
V: TRBV5-1
CDR3: CASRAMAAGSYEQYF

size: .
J: TRBJ2-7
V: TRBV6-1
CDR3: CASSEVQLTSSYEQYF

size: .
J: TRBJ2-5
V: TRBV7-2
CDR3: CASSEPAGQETQYF

size: .
J: TRBJ2-7
V: TRBV4-2
CDR3: CASSQGDSSYEQYF

size: .
J: TRBJ1-1
V: TRBV7-8
CDR3: CASSLDRMNTEAFF

size: .
J: TRBJ1-5
V: TRBV5-5
CDR3: CASSLSWGQPQHF

size: .
J: TRBJ2-3
V: TRBV30
CDR3: CAWSEGSGGASRTQYF

size: .
J: TRBJ1-2
V: TRBV10-3
CDR3: CAISESQGAGGYTF

size: .
J: TRBJ1-1
V: TRBV29-1
CDR3: CSVEGGLNTEAFF

size: .
J: TRBJ2-1
V: TRBV9
CDR3: CASSVVGQGAVNEQFF

size: .
J: TRBJ1-3
V: TRBV19
CDR3: CASTPRGPGNTIYF

size: few
J: TRBJ1-1
V: TRBV5-8
CDR3: CASSRMNTEAFF

size: .
J: TRBJ2-7
V: TRBV29-1
CDR3: CSVWGGQGSDEQYF

size: .
J: TRBJ2-7
V: TRBV27
CDR3: CASSLSNGAYEQYF

size: .
J: TRBJ1-1
V: TRBV10-3
CDR3: CAISVAAMNTEAFF

size: few
J: TRBJ1-3
V: TRBV14
CDR3: CASSQARGDGNTIYF

size: .
J: TRBJ2-3
V: TRBV4-1
CDR3: CASSHGLVGTDTQYF

size: few
J: TRBJ1-1
V: TRBV2
CDR3: CASSMEGRMNTEAFF

size: .
J: TRBJ2-3
V: TRBV7-3
CDR3: CASSLGTGTTDTQYF

size: .
J: TRBJ1-1
V: TRBV5-1
CDR3: CASSYTKNTEAFF

size: .
J: TRBJ1-1
V: TRBV18
CDR3: CASSHGTFVGTEAFF

size: few
J: TRBJ1-1
V: TRBV11-2
CDR3: CASSHYTEAFF

size: .
J: TRBJ1-4
V: TRBV7-8
CDR3: CASSRTLTGTAATNEKLFF

size: .
J: TRBJ2-7
V: TRBV4-1
CDR3: CASSQDGNPRGFNEQYF

size: .
J: TRBJ1-2
V: TRBV6-5
CDR3: CAIEQGAQGYTF

size: .
J: TRBJ1-3
V: TRBV29-1
CDR3: CSVGSSGNTIYF

size: few
J: TRBJ2-3
V: TRBV5-1
CDR3: CASSLEQGSPQYF

size: .
J: TRBJ1-6
V: TRBV5-4
CDR3: CASSLGGVHNSPLHF

size: .
J: TRBJ1-5
V: TRBV9
CDR3: CASSVQGTGDQPQHF

size: few
J: TRBJ2-3
V: TRBV2
CDR3: CASMPVFSDTQYF

size: .
J: TRBJ2-7
V: TRBV7-2
CDR3: CASSQGLLSSSYEQYF

size: .
J: TRBJ2-1
V: TRBV5-1
CDR3: CASSFGQGDNEQFF

size: .
J: TRBJ1-2
V: TRBV6-5
CDR3: CASSSRDDRYGYTF

size: few
J: TRBJ2-7
V: TRBV6-5
CDR3: CAVGPQPIYEQYF

size: .
J: TRBJ1-1
V: TRBV5-1
CDR3: CASSGQGLSDTEAFF

size: .
J: TRBJ2-7
V: TRBV6-5
CDR3: CASSYSGQGMNYEQYF